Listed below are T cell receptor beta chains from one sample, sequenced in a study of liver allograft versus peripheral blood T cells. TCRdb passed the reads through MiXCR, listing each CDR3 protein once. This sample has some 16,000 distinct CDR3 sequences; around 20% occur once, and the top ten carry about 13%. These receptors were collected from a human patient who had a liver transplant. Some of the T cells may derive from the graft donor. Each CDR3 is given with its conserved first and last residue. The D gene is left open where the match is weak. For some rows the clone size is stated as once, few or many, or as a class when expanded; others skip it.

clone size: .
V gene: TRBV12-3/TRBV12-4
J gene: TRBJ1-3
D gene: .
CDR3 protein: CASTNGRDAGNTIYF
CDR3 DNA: TGTGCCAGCACCAACGGCAGGGATGCTGGAAACACCATATATTTT

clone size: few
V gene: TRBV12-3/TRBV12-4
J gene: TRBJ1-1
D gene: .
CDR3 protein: CASNTLDSNTEAFF
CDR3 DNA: TGTGCCAGCAACACCCTAGACAGTAACACTGAAGCTTTCTTT

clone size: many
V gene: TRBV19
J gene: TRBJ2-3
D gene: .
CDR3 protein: CASSITGPSTDTQYF
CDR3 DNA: TGTGCCAGTAGTATCACTGGGCCGAGCACAGATACGCAGTATTTT

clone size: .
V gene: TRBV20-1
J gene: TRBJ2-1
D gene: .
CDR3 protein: CSARVTGVDYNEQFF
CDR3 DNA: TGCAGTGCTAGAGTAACGGGAGTTGACTACAATGAGCAGTTCTTC

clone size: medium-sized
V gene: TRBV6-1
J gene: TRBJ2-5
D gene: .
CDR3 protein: CASSEYPFGGGRQETQYF
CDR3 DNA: TGTGCCAGCAGTGAATACCCTTTTGGGGGCGGGAGACAAGAGACCCAGTACTTC

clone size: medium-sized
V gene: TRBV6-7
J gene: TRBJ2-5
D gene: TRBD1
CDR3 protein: CASSPRDSHEETQYF
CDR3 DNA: TGTGCCAGCAGCCCTCGGGACAGTCACGAAGAGACCCAGTACTTC

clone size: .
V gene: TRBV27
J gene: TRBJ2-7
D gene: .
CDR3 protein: CASSLRSTGTYEQYF
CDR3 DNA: TGTGCCAGCAGTTTAAGGTCGACGGGTACCTACGAGCAGTACTTC

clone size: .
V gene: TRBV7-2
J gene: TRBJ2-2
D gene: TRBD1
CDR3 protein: CASRSRTGEGGELFF
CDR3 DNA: TGTGCCAGCAGGAGTCGGACAGGAGAAGGTGGGGAGCTGTTTTTT

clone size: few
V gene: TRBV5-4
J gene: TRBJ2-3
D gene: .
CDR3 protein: CASSLEGTDTQYF
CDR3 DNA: TGTGCCAGCAGCTTAGAGGGCACAGATACGCAGTATTTT

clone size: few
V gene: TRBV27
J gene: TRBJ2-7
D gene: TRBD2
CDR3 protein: CASSPIPGTTTYEQYF
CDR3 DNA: TGTGCCAGCAGTCCCATTCCCGGGACTACCACCTACGAGCAGTACTTC

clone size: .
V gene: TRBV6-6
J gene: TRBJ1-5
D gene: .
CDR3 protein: CASSYSNDGNQPQHF
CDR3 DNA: TGTGCCAGCAGTTACTCGAATGATGGGAATCAGCCCCAGCATTTT

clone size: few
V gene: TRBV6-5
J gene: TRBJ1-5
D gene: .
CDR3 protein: CASSYSMGNQPQHF
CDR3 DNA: TGTGCCAGCAGTTACAGCATGGGGAATCAGCCCCAGCATTTT

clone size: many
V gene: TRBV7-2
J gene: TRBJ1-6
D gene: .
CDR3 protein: CASSPIAYNSPLHF
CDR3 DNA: TGTGCCAGCAGCCCCATAGCCTATAATTCACCCCTCCACTTT

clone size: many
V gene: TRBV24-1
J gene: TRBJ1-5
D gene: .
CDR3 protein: CATSDLNRHFDQPQHF
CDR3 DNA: TGTGCCACCAGTGATTTGAACAGGCACTTCGATCAGCCCCAGCATTTT

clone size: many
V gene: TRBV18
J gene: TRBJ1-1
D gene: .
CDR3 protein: CASSPFTGTEAFF
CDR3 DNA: TGTGCCAGCTCACCATTTACAGGGACTGAAGCTTTCTTT

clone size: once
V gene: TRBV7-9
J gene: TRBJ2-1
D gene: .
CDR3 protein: CASALLTGLYNEQFF
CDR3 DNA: TGTGCCAGCGCCCTTTTGACAGGACTATACAATGAGCAGTTCTTC